This T cell receptor (beta chain) appears in the sequencing data of a study of blood T cell repertoires in COVID-19. Study information: T cells, B-cell-depleted T cells, or PBMCs provided the cDNA or gDNA that served as material.

Here immunoSEQ multiplex PCR was the method, and the copy in TCRdb shows in-frame clones only, minus some. The sample consists of under 130,000 clones, 70% to 90% of them appearing once. CDR3 length equals 15 residues. The material sequenced was peripheral blood. The chain employs TRBV21-1 and TRBJ1-5; the DNA was not used to check the table's D call, TRBD1. TRBV21-1 is shown as a pseudogene. This TCR was sampled from a human donor in a cohort sampled during active COVID-19. The CDR3 DNA reads TGTGCCAGCAGCCCCCCCTTCCGACAGGATCAGCCCCAGCATTTT. Protein product: CASSPPFRQDQPQHF.